This TCR beta chain comes out of a study of blood T cell repertoires in COVID-19. Background on the study: Sites across the United States, Italy and Spain contributed samples from acute and convalescent COVID-19. T cells, B-cell-depleted T cells, or PBMCs supplied cDNA or gDNA.

Study processing details: Reference gene primer amplification gave estimated nucleated cell counts. Assay used: immunoSEQ multiplex PCR; TCRdb lists only in-frame clones, some missing. Clone size and the V and J calls come from that table; the DNA yielded D and trimming. The table includes under 250,000 clones, 92% detected once. With 3 bases removed from V and 3 bases from J, the gap between germline ends came to 6 bases. Germline assignment: CDR1 SGHDT and CDR2 YYEEEE. The CDR3 totals 12 residues. This sequence was found in a man between 25 and 39 years old with acute or convalescent COVID-19. The chain couples TRBV5-6 to TRBJ1-2; no firm D call. What was sequenced was peripheral blood. Here the CDR3 reads CASSYRDYGYTF. In DNA form, the CDR3 reads TGTGCCAGCAGCTATCGAGACTATGGCTACACCTTC.